These 18 T cell receptor beta chains were sequenced from one sample in a study of STAT5B mutations in CD4+ large granular lymphocyte leukemia. The table came from immunoSEQ multiplex PCR; TCRdb's copy has only in-frame clones and leaves some out. The sample lists around 24,000 clones, 74% occurring once. Specimen: CD4+ T cells from blood buffy coats. These receptors all stem from a human donor in good health.

This rearrangement joins TRBV30 to TRBJ1-5; D might be TRBD1 (6 bases). With 3 bases removed from V and 8 bases from J, the gap between germline ends came to 14 bases. This CDR3 region has 13 residues. Germline CDR1 reads GTSNPN; CDR2 reads SVGIG (reference sequence). The CDR3 loop is CAWSQGLLKPQHF. CDR3 nucleotide sequence: TGTGCCTGGAGCCAGGGGCTCCTTAAGCCCCAGCATTTT. Looking up the rest from reference TRBV30 and TRBJ1-5 gives the full variable domain: SQTIHQWPATLVQPVGSPLSLECTVEGTSNPNLYWYRQAAGRGLQLLFYSVGIGQISSEVPQNLSASRPQDRQFILSSKKLLLSDSGFYLCAWSQGLLKPQHFGDGTRLSIL.

The CDR3 sequence: CASSPRSLRRVTYEQYF. CDR3 bases: TGTGCCAGCAGTCCACGAAGCTTGAGACGGGTGACCTACGAGCAGTACTTC. This chain joins TRBV27 and TRBJ2-7; D not certain. CDR1 is MNHEY and CDR2 is SMNVEV in the germline V gene (reference sequence). The length of the CDR3 is 17 residues. V was clipped by 5 bases and J by 2 bases, with 22 bases between them.

The genes are TRBV2 and TRBJ2-4; 7 bases are a match to TRBD2. The CDR3 contains 14 residues. V lost 3 bases and J lost 8; bases outside the gene matches: 7. Germline-derived CDR1 and CDR2 are SNHLY and FYNNEI. In DNA, the CDR3 is TGTGCCAGCAGTGATCTAGCGGTGGGGGACATTCAGTACTTC. This translates into CASSDLAVGDIQYF.

This chain connects TRBV23-1 to TRBJ1-2; the D is unclear. TRBV23-1 is an open reading frame, and its role is uncertain. The CDR3 is 14 amino acids. V lost 3 bases, J lost 8 bases, and 16 bases lay in between. DNA of the CDR3: TGCGCCAGCAGTCATCCTGACGTCGTGTCCGGCTACACCTTC. Translation: CASSHPDVVSGYTF.

The chain employs TRBV11-2 and TRBJ2-4, with D possibly being TRBD1 (5 bases). The V gene lost 5 bases and the J gene lost 10 bases, with 24 bases spanning the gap. The germline V gene encodes CDR1 SGHAT and CDR2 FQNNGV. The CDR3 is 16 amino acids. This CDR3 reads CASSHLLGPRSMIQYF. As DNA, the CDR3 is TGTGCCAGCAGCCACTTATTGGGGCCTCGTAGCATGATTCAGTACTTC.

The chain links TRBV6-1 to TRBJ1-2; D is unresolved. V lost 0 bases and J lost 0, with 17 bases in between. The germline V gene has CDR1 MNHNS and CDR2 SASEGT. This CDR3 has 18 amino acids. The CDR3 sequence is CASSEAEQLPPANYGYTF. CDR3 sequence (DNA): TGTGCCAGCAGTGAAGCCGAGCAGCTCCCTCCGGCTAACTATGGCTACACCTTC.

The chain employs TRBV10-3 and TRBJ1-2, with a possible D match to TRBD1 (5 bases). Trimming took 6 bases from V and 2 from J, leaving 16 bases between them. The V gene's germline CDR1 is ENHRY and CDR2 SYGVKD. This CDR3 region has 15 residues. The CDR3 sequence is CAISDQGTLNYGYTF. The CDR3 region has the DNA TGTGCCATCAGCGATCAGGGTACTCTAAACTATGGCTACACCTTC.

The chain recombines TRBV9 with TRBJ2-1; D is undetermined. CDR1 and CDR2 from the germline V gene are SGDLS and YYNGEE. This CDR3 has 16 amino acids. V dropped 2 bases and J dropped 4 bases, with 16 bases sitting between them. CDR3: CASSVSLGNLYNEQFF. The CDR3 DNA reads as TGTGCCAGCAGCGTTTCGCTAGGGAATCTGTACAATGAGCAGTTCTTC. The variable domain in full, with the rest retrieved from reference TRBV9 and TRBJ2-1, is DSGVTQTPKHLITATGQRVTLRCSPRSGDLSVYWYQQSLDQGLQFLIQYYNGEERAKGNILERFSAQQFPDLHSELNLSSLELGDSALYFCASSVSLGNLYNEQFFGPGTRLTVL.

The chain joins TRBV30 to TRBJ2-3; 8 positions match TRBD2. The CDR3 totals 13 residues. Trimming cost V 8 bases and J 1 base; bases outside gene matches: 5. The germline CDR1 and CDR2 sequences are GTSNPN and SVGIG (reference sequence). DNA for the CDR3: TGTGCCGCCGGACTAGCCCGCACAGATACGCAGTATTTT. Its protein product is CAAGLARTDTQYF.

This clone was recorded only once. The chain recombines TRBV5-1 with TRBJ1-4, with D tentatively TRBD1 (6 bases). The germline CDR1 and CDR2 sequences are SGHRS and YFSETQ. The V gene lost 3 bases and the J gene lost 8 bases, with 17 bases spanning the gap. This CDR3 has 15 residues. CDR3 DNA sequence: TGCGCCAGCAGCTCCGGCGGAGGGGGTGGCGAAAAACTGTTTTTT. Translated: CASSSGGGGGEKLFF.

V gene TRBV5-1 combines with J gene TRBJ1-2; TRBD1 matches at 8 bases. CDR3 length: 13 residues. V dropped 0 bases and J dropped 6; count of bases not matched to a gene: 1. The V gene's germline CDR1 is SGHRS and CDR2 YFSETQ. The CDR3, as DNA: TGCGCCAGCAGCTTGGGGACAGGGAATGGCTACACCTTC. Its protein is CASSLGTGNGYTF.

The chain joins TRBV7-2 to TRBJ2-3, with 7 bases matching TRBD2. Germline V gives CDR1 SGHTA, CDR2 FQGNSA. Trimming cost V 3 bases and J 8 bases; bases outside gene matches: 2. The CDR3 runs to 12 residues. CDR3 sequence reads: CASSFGEGTQYF. The CDR3 nucleotides read TGTGCCAGCAGCTTCGGGGAGGGTACGCAGTATTTT.

The rearrangement uses TRBV5-6 and TRBJ2-5; D is uncertain. Germline V gene data show CDR1 as SGHDT and CDR2 as YYEEEE. This CDR3 spans 14 amino acids. Deletions cut 2 bases from V and 0 bases from J, with 8 bases between. The CDR3 DNA reads as TGTGCCAGCAGCTTCGGACCGAACCAAGAGACCCAGTACTTC. Protein sequence: CASSFGPNQETQYF.

The chain combines TRBV19 with TRBJ2-2, with 12 bases fitting TRBD1. Germline V lookup: CDR1 LNHDA, CDR2 SQIVND (reference sequence). There are 16 residues in the CDR3. The V segment lost 4 bases and the J segment 3 bases; nucleotides outside the gene matches: 3. CDR3 amino acids: CASSTGQGAYTGELFF. The CDR3 nucleotides read TGTGCCAGTAGTACGGGACAGGGGGCGTACACCGGGGAGCTGTTTTTT.

J is TRBJ2-3 and V is TRBV7-8; D is undetermined. V dropped 8 bases and J dropped 1 base, with 1 base sitting between them. This CDR3 spans 10 amino acids. CDR1 is SGHVS and CDR2 is FQNEAQ in the germline V gene. The DNA of the CDR3 is TGTGCCAGCGGCACAGATACGCAGTATTTT. Its translation is CASGTDTQYF.

This clone was detected only a few times. The genes are TRBV6-5 and TRBJ1-2; 8 bases fit TRBD1. The CDR3 contains 14 residues. Germline V lookup: CDR1 MNHEY, CDR2 SVGAGI. The ends lost 7 bases at V and 1 base at J; junction bases unmatched: 5. CDR3 DNA sequence: TGTGCCAGCAAGAGGACAGGGAGTAACTATGGCTACACCTTC. Protein sequence: CASKRTGSNYGYTF.

The V call is TRBV5-1, the J call TRBJ1-3, with D uncertain. CDR1 is SGHRS and CDR2 is YFSETQ in the germline V gene. The CDR3 loop spans 17 amino acids. V was pared by 4 bases and J by 2 bases, with 19 bases between. CDR3 residues: CASSMIPGGETGNTIYF. CDR3 in DNA: TGCGCCAGCAGCATGATACCAGGTGGTGAAACTGGAAACACCATATATTTT.

V is TRBV28 and J is TRBJ1-2, with 7 bases fitting TRBD1. V lost 5 bases to trimming and J lost 4 bases; unmatched junction nucleotides: 7. The CDR3 covers 14 residues. The germline V gene has CDR1 MDHEN and CDR2 SYDVKM. The CDR3 loop reads CASSRDQGGYGYTF. DNA for the CDR3: TGTGCCAGCAGTCGAGATCAGGGGGGCTATGGCTACACCTTC.